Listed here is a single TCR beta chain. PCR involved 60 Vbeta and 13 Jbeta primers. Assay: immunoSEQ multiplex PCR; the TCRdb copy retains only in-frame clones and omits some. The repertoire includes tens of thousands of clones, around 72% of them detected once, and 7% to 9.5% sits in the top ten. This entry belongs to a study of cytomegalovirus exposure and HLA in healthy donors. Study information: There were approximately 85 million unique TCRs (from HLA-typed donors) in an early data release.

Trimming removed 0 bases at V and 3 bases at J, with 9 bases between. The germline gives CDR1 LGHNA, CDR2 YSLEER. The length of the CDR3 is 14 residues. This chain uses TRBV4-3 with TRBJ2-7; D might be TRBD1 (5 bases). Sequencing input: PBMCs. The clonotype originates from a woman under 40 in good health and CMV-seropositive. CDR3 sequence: CASSQDQDSYEQYF. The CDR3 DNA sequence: TGCGCCAGCAGCCAAGATCAAGACAGCTACGAGCAGTACTTC.